Listed here are 19 T cell receptor beta chains from one sample, sequenced in a study of T cell changes during pregnancy in multiple sclerosis. Produced via immunoSEQ multiplex PCR; TCRdb's table is partial and in-frame only. The table lists some 87,000 clones, around 92% of them singletons. Sequencing used peripheral blood, obtained in the first trimester of pregnancy. These receptors all stem from a female donor with multiple sclerosis, enrolled in a pregnancy study.

The chain combines TRBV29-1 with TRBJ2-1; TRBD1 aligns across 8 bases. The CDR3 is 15 amino acids. Germline V gene lookup returns CDR1 SQVTM and CDR2 ANQGSEA. V lost 6 bases and J lost 0; bases outside the gene matches: 7. Written as DNA, the CDR3 is TGCAGCGTGGGACAGGCCCCCATCTCCTACAATGAGCAGTTCTTC. Protein product: CSVGQAPISYNEQFF.

This chain links TRBV6-5 with TRBJ1-5; D gene uncertain. The CDR3 covers 13 residues. Trimming left V 0 bases short and J 5 bases short, with 5 bases between. CDR1 and CDR2 from the germline V gene are MNHEY and SVGAGI. The CDR3 DNA follows: TGTGCCAGCAGTTACTCCCAATATCAGCCCCAGCATTTT. Protein sequence: CASSYSQYQPQHF.

V usage is TRBV7-9 and J usage is TRBJ2-1; TRBD1 matches at 7 bases. CDR1 is SEHNR and CDR2 is FQNEAQ in the germline V gene (reference sequence). V shed 7 bases and J 10 bases; nucleotides not matched to a gene: 13. The CDR3 covers 14 residues. The CDR3 is CASTPGQVLSEQFF. The CDR3 bases are TGTGCCAGCACCCCCGGACAGGTTTTATCGGAGCAGTTCTTC.

A few counts support this clone. A read error may produce the germline difference seen at one junction end. The chain has TRBV7-7 and TRBJ2-2; tentative D call: TRBD2 (5 bases). There are 17 residues in the CDR3. Germline lookup yields CDR1 SSHAT and CDR2 FNYEAQ (reference sequence). CDR3 sequence: CASSLDPGSPTTGELFF. Written as DNA, the CDR3 is TGTGCTAGCAGCTTAGATCCGGGGTCGCCTACCACCGGGGAGCTGTTTTTT.

The rearrangement uses TRBV27 and TRBJ1-4, with D perhaps TRBD1 (5 bases). The CDR3 is 17 residues long. In germline, CDR1 is MNHEY, CDR2 SMNVEV (reference sequence). Trimming stripped 9 bases from V and 0 bases from J, with 20 bases between. CDR3 nucleotides: TGTGCCAGTCCAGTTGTGACAGCCGGTGCAACTAATGAAAAACTGTTTTTT. Protein product: CASPVVTAGATNEKLFF.

V and J are TRBV28 and TRBJ1-5; D possibly corresponds to TRBD1 (5 bases). This CDR3 has 14 amino acids. The germline gives CDR1 MDHEN, CDR2 SYDVKM. The ends were cut back, 6 bases at V and 0 bases at J, with 9 bases in the middle. The CDR3 loop is CASRQDPSNQPQHF. DNA of the CDR3: TGTGCCAGCAGACAGGACCCTAGCAATCAGCCCCAGCATTTT. The variable domain in full, with the rest retrieved from reference TRBV28 and TRBJ1-5, is DVKVTQSSRYLVKRTGEKVFLECVQDMDHENMFWYRQDPGLGLRLIYFSYDVKMKEKGDIPEGYSVSREKKERFSLILESASTNQTSMYLCASRQDPSNQPQHFGDGTRLSIL.

The chain joins TRBV28 to TRBJ2-7; 8 nucleotides agree with TRBD2. CDR3 length equals 15 residues. CDR1 and CDR2 from the germline V gene are MDHEN and SYDVKM. V was clipped by 6 bases and J by 6 bases; unmatched bases: 13. The CDR3 protein is CASSAPLAGIAEQYF. The CDR3 DNA follows: TGTGCCAGCAGCGCCCCCCTAGCGGGTATTGCCGAGCAGTACTTC. Full variable domain (remainder filled in from reference TRBV28 and TRBJ2-7): DVKVTQSSRYLVKRTGEKVFLECVQDMDHENMFWYRQDPGLGLRLIYFSYDVKMKEKGDIPEGYSVSREKKERFSLILESASTNQTSMYLCASSAPLAGIAEQYFGPGTRLTVT.

CDR3 protein: CASSFRTALNTEAFF. The CDR3 DNA reads as TGCGCCAGCAGCTTTCGGACAGCGTTGAACACTGAAGCTTTCTTT. The V and J genes are TRBV5-1 and TRBJ1-1; D may be TRBD1 (6 bases). In germline, CDR1 is SGHRS, CDR2 YFSETQ. The CDR3 spans 15 residues. The germline V and J ends were trimmed by 2 bases and 0 bases, with 11 bases remaining between them.

A single count supports this clone. The chain uses TRBV29-1 and TRBJ2-7, with D possibly matching TRBD2 (6 bases). This CDR3 comprises 15 residues. Germline V gene lookup returns CDR1 SQVTM and CDR2 ANQGSEA. Trimming pared 4 bases from V and 3 bases from J, leaving 19 bases between. This chain's CDR3 is CSVVGGGGAHYEQYF. The CDR3 coding sequence is TGCAGCGTTGTGGGGGGTGGCGGAGCCCACTACGAGCAGTACTTC.

The chain recombines TRBV7-9 with TRBJ2-3, with TRBD1 matching over 8 bases. V dropped 5 bases and J dropped 0; count of bases not matched to a gene: 4. Germline V CDR1 and CDR2: SEHNR, FQNEAQ (reference sequence). This CDR3 spans 15 amino acids. In DNA, the CDR3 is TGTGCCAGCAGCAAAGGACAGGGAAGCACAGATACGCAGTATTTT. Translated: CASSKGQGSTDTQYF.

This clone has just one count. The chain is built from TRBV19 and TRBJ2-6; TRBD1 is a possible D gene (6 bases). Per the germline V gene, CDR1 is LNHDA and CDR2 is SQIVND (reference sequence). V dropped 6 bases and J dropped 7 bases, with 13 bases sitting between them. The CDR3 is made up of 14 amino acids. The CDR3 sequence is CASRGAGVANVLTF. CDR3 coding DNA: TGTGCCAGTAGGGGGGCCGGGGTCGCCAACGTCCTGACTTTC.

This clone was counted only a few times. The CDR3 is CASSEQTGRDQPQHF. Written as DNA, the CDR3 is TGTGCCAGCAGTGAACAGACAGGGAGAGATCAGCCCCAGCATTTT. The chain links TRBV6-1 to TRBJ1-5; the match to TRBD1 covers 7 bases. J lost 5 bases, V lost 2 bases, and 6 bases had no gene match. Per the germline V gene, CDR1 is MNHNS and CDR2 is SASEGT. The CDR3 runs to 15 residues.

The V gene is TRBV4-2, the J gene TRBJ2-7; possibly TRBD1 for D (6 bases). Between the trimmed V and J ends, which lost 2 bases and 2 bases, there was a span of 13 bases. The CDR3 contains 15 residues. The germline CDR1 and CDR2 sequences are LGHNA and YNFKEQ. For the CDR3, the DNA is TGTGCCAGCAGCCAACAGACAGGTAACCCCTACGAGCAGTACTTC. Translated: CASSQQTGNPYEQYF.

The chain has TRBV5-1 and TRBJ2-6; D is possibly TRBD1 (6 bases). In germline, CDR1 is SGHRS, CDR2 YFSETQ. This CDR3 comprises 17 residues. V was pared by 4 bases and J by 0 bases, with 14 bases between. The CDR3 nucleotides are TGCGCCAGCAGCCCGGGACACCCGAGCTCTGGGGCCAACGTCCTGACTTTC. Translation gives CASSPGHPSSGANVLTF.

This clone was observed a few times. The J gene is TRBJ2-7, the V gene TRBV7-2, with D possibly TRBD1 on 5 matching bases. The CDR3 runs 16 residues. Germline values: CDR1 SGHTA, CDR2 FQGNSA. The V end lost 5 bases, the J end lost 2 bases, and 19 bases lay between the germline ends. As DNA, the CDR3 is TGTGCCAGCAGCCCCCAGGGTGGGCGTAATACCTACGAGCAGTACTTC. It encodes CASSPQGGRNTYEQYF. The complete variable domain, with remaining parts taken from reference TRBV7-2 and TRBJ2-7, reads GAGVSQSPSNKVTEKGKDVELRCDPISGHTALYWYRQSLGQGLEFLIYFQGNSAPDKSGLPSDRFSAERTGGSVSTLTIQRTQQEDSAVYLCASSPQGGRNTYEQYFGPGTRLTVT.

This rearrangement joins TRBV28 to TRBJ2-1, with TRBD2 matching over 16 bases. The CDR3 runs to 20 residues. CDR1 is MDHEN, CDR2 SYDVKM, per germline. The V gene end was trimmed by 3 bases and the J gene end by 0 bases; junction bases not matched to a gene: 8. The CDR3 region is CASSFPGLAGGQSSYNEQFF. The CDR3 coding sequence is TGTGCCAGCAGTTTCCCGGGACTAGCGGGAGGGCAAAGCTCCTACAATGAGCAGTTCTTC.

This clone was detected once. The chain links TRBV19 to TRBJ2-3; a weak D match, TRBD2 (5 bases). With 4 bases removed from V and 0 bases from J, the gap between germline ends came to 8 bases. There are 14 residues in the CDR3. Per germline, CDR1 LNHDA and CDR2 SQIVND (reference sequence). The CDR3 reads CASSNSVSTDTQYF. CDR3 bases: TGTGCCAGTAGTAATAGCGTCAGCACAGATACGCAGTATTTT.

The rearrangement joins TRBV19 to TRBJ2-5, with TRBD1 as a possible D gene (6 bases). Trimming cost V 4 bases and J 1 base, with 13 bases left between them. This CDR3 spans 15 amino acids. Germline V gene data show CDR1 as LNHDA and CDR2 as SQIVND (reference sequence). The CDR3, as DNA: TGTGCCAGTAGTAAAAGACAGGTCCGCCAAGAGACCCAGTACTTC. Translated: CASSKRQVRQETQYF.

This chain uses TRBV19 with TRBJ2-2; 8 bases fit TRBD2. This CDR3 region has 16 residues. Germline V gene data show CDR1 as LNHDA and CDR2 as SQIVND (reference sequence). V was clipped by 4 bases and J by 6 bases; unmatched bases: 10. The DNA for the CDR3 is TGTGCCAGTAGTAGACGACCCAGCGGGAGTCCCGGGGAGCTGTTTTTT. This encodes CASSRRPSGSPGELFF.